This entry lists 28 T cell receptor beta chains sequenced from one sample in a study of identical twins. MiXCR was run by TCRdb on the 5' RACE reads, yielding one entry per CDR3 protein. Found here are about 340,000 distinct CDR3 sequences, more than 9% of them singletons; the top ten hold about 7%. These data were likewise used in another study, on yellow fever vaccine responses in identical twins.

The sequencing sample was made of CD8+ T cells sorted from blood. The receptors come from a young woman in good health.

This clonotype was found many times. The rearrangement links TRBV2 to TRBJ2-1; possible D gene TRBD2, 5 bases. Per germline, CDR1 SNHLY and CDR2 FYNNEI. This CDR3 has 16 amino acids. Trimming took off 6 bases at V and 0 bases at J, with 15 bases between the two ends. For the CDR3, the DNA is TGTGCCAGCAGAGATCCACGAGACTACTCCTACAATGAGCAGTTCTTC. The encoded protein is CASRDPRDYSYNEQFF.

This clonotype appeared many times. The V call is TRBV11-2, the J call TRBJ2-7; D is perhaps TRBD2 (6 bases). The germline gives CDR1 SGHAT, CDR2 FQNNGV. Trimming left V 0 bases short and J 0 bases short, with 15 bases between. The CDR3 contains 17 residues. The CDR3 region is CASSLEGFGDFSYEQYF. CDR3 DNA sequence: TGTGCCAGCAGCTTAGAAGGATTTGGGGACTTCTCCTACGAGCAGTACTTC.

There are a few counts of this clonotype. The rearrangement links TRBV10-3 to TRBJ1-2; D unclear. From germline, CDR1 is ENHRY and CDR2 SYGVKD. The CDR3 consists of 11 residues. Trimming took off 0 bases at V and 8 bases at J, with 4 bases between the two ends. DNA for the CDR3: TGTGCCATCAGTGAGTCAAACGGCTACACCTTC. As protein: CAISESNGYTF.

This clonotype occurred a few times. V is TRBV4-1 and J is TRBJ2-1; D call uncertain. The CDR3 totals 13 residues. Germline-derived CDR1 and CDR2 are MGHRA and YSYEKL. V was trimmed by 0 bases and J by 12 bases, leaving 12 bases between them. Here the CDR3 reads CASSQEGRRLQFF. The CDR3 DNA sequence: TGCGCCAGCAGCCAAGAAGGGCGGAGATTGCAGTTCTTC.

This clonotype was picked up a small number of times. The rearrangement joins TRBV10-2 to TRBJ2-3; 8 bases map to TRBD2. Germline values: CDR1 WSHSY, CDR2 SAAADI. The V gene end was trimmed by 4 bases and the J gene end by 5 bases; junction bases not matched to a gene: 11. This CDR3 is built from 16 residues. CDR3 sequence: CASSGRPGGLGDTQYF. The CDR3 nucleotides are TGCGCCAGCAGTGGGCGGCCGGGGGGGCTGGGAGATACGCAGTATTTT.

This clonotype occurred a few times. V and J are TRBV15 and TRBJ1-2; D is ambiguous. The CDR3 spans 15 residues. The ends were cut back, 5 bases at V and 2 bases at J, with 15 bases in the middle. Germline loops: CDR1 LNHNV, CDR2 YYDKDF (reference sequence). CDR3 DNA sequence: TGTGCCACCAGCCTAAATGACCGCGGGAACTATGGCTACACCTTC. It specifies CATSLNDRGNYGYTF.

The gene calls are TRBV5-5 and TRBJ2-7; a possible D gene is TRBD2 (6 bases). Per germline, CDR1 SGHKS and CDR2 YYEKEE (reference sequence). The CDR3 has 16 residues. Trimming pared 1 base from V and 0 bases from J, leaving 14 bases between. CDR3 nucleotide sequence: TGTGCCAGCAGCTTGAGTCGGGAGAGCAGCTCCTACGAGCAGTACTTC. Translated, it gives CASSLSRESSSYEQYF.

The chain has TRBV5-1 and TRBJ2-1; 8 bases agree with TRBD2. V lost 1 base, J lost 10 bases, and 10 bases stayed unmatched. This CDR3 has 15 residues. The germline V gene has CDR1 SGHRS and CDR2 YFSETQ. This CDR3 reads CASSLTGGGFPEQFF. The CDR3 coding sequence is TGCGCCAGCAGCTTGACTGGCGGGGGGTTTCCCGAGCAGTTCTTC.

In this sample, this clonotype turned up many times. V usage is TRBV12-3 or TRBV12-4 and J usage is TRBJ2-7, with 11 positions matching TRBD2. V shed 6 bases and J 7 bases; nucleotides not matched to a gene: 11. The CDR3 contains 15 residues. As DNA, the CDR3 is TGTGCCAGCAGCCTAGGACTAGCGGGTGCTAGGGAGCAGTACTTC. This gives the protein CASSLGLAGAREQYF.

Only a few counts were recorded for this clonotype. The rearrangement joins TRBV12-3 or TRBV12-4 to TRBJ2-7; D uncertain. Deletions cut 3 bases from V and 0 bases from J, with 9 bases between. The CDR3 totals 14 residues. The CDR3 bases are TGTGCCAGCAGTTTGTCCGGGTTCTCCTACGAGCAGTACTTC. It specifies CASSLSGFSYEQYF.

In its sample, this clonotype was seen many times. The V gene is TRBV20-1, the J gene TRBJ2-3; 8 nucleotides agree with TRBD2. With 1 base clipped from V and 3 bases from J, the junction kept 9 bases outside the gene matches. The CDR3 consists of 16 residues. Germline V gene data show CDR1 as DFQATT and CDR2 as SNEGSKA (reference sequence). For the CDR3, the DNA is TGCAGTGCTAGAGTCGGGAGCGGGAGTGGGACAGATACGCAGTATTTT. Its translation is CSARVGSGSGTDTQYF.

This clonotype was observed a few times. The chain carries TRBV28 and TRBJ2-3; the match to TRBD2 covers 10 bases. The CDR3 covers 15 residues. Germline values: CDR1 MDHEN, CDR2 SYDVKM. Trimming at V came to 4 bases and at J to 4 bases, leaving 5 bases not matched to a gene. The CDR3 DNA is TGTGCCAGCAGTTATATCCTAGCGGGAGCAGATACGCAGTATTTT. It specifies CASSYILAGADTQYF.

V and J are TRBV2 and TRBJ2-7; D gene unclear. Germline V lookup: CDR1 SNHLY, CDR2 FYNNEI. V was shortened by 6 bases and J by 5 bases, with 14 bases between the two germline ends. The length of the CDR3 is 13 residues. The DNA of the CDR3 is TGTGCCAGCAGGAGCTCGACCCACGACGAGCAGTACTTC. Protein sequence: CASRSSTHDEQYF.

This clonotype was seen repeatedly, ten times or more. V is TRBV15 and J is TRBJ2-3; 8 bases are shared with TRBD2. V was pared by 3 bases and J by 6 bases, with 8 bases of the junction left unmatched. This CDR3 is 15 amino acids long. Germline loops: CDR1 LNHNV, CDR2 YYDKDF (reference sequence). In DNA, the CDR3 is TGTGCCACCAGCAGGAGCGCCGGGGGGGCGGATACGCAGTATTTT. This sequence encodes CATSRSAGGADTQYF. The variable domain in full, completed from reference TRBV15 and TRBJ2-3, reads DAMVIQNPRYQVTQFGKPVTLSCSQTLNHNVMYWYQQKSSQAPKLLFHYYDKDFNNEADTPDNFQSRRPNTSFCFLDIRSPGLGDTAMYLCATSRSAGGADTQYFGPGTRLTVL.

V usage is TRBV20-1 and J usage is TRBJ2-1; 13 positions agree with TRBD2. The length of the CDR3 is 16 residues. Trimming at V came to 0 bases and at J to 7 bases, leaving 6 bases not matched to a gene. Per germline, CDR1 DFQATT and CDR2 SNEGSKA (reference sequence). CDR3 protein: CSARDLWTSGGNEQFF. The CDR3 DNA reads as TGCAGTGCTAGAGATCTCTGGACTAGCGGGGGAAATGAGCAGTTCTTC.

This chain links TRBV27 with TRBJ2-7; 7 bases map to TRBD1. This CDR3 contains 12 residues. The germline CDR1 and CDR2 sequences are MNHEY and SMNVEV (reference sequence). Losses at the gene ends were 8 bases for V and 6 bases for J; bases not matched to a gene: 7. The CDR3 is CASQGQVGEQYF. The DNA for the CDR3 is TGTGCCAGCCAAGGACAGGTCGGCGAGCAGTACTTC.

There are a few counts of this clonotype. The chain has TRBV7-9 and TRBJ2-5; D not resolved. V shed 1 base and J shed 1 base, with 10 bases lying between them. Germline CDR1 is SEHNR and CDR2 is FQNEAQ (reference sequence). The CDR3 has 15 residues. The CDR3 region is CASSLGPRTQETQYF. The CDR3 nucleotides are TGTGCCAGCAGCTTAGGTCCTAGGACCCAAGAGACCCAGTACTTC.

This clonotype has just a few counts. The chain carries TRBV5-1 and TRBJ2-3; 9 nucleotides match TRBD2. The V gene end was trimmed by 1 base and the J gene end by 6 bases; junction bases not matched to a gene: 6. The CDR3 extends over 15 amino acids. Germline assignment: CDR1 SGHRS and CDR2 YFSETQ. CDR3 sequence reads: CASSLPGLAPDTQYF. CDR3 nucleotides: TGCGCCAGCAGCTTGCCGGGACTAGCTCCGGATACGCAGTATTTT.

This clonotype was counted between two and nine times. The chain recombines TRBV11-2 with TRBJ2-3; no clear D gene. Germline loops: CDR1 SGHAT, CDR2 FQNNGV. With 5 bases removed from V and 2 bases from J, the gap between germline ends came to 11 bases. The CDR3 loop spans 14 amino acids. The CDR3 reads CASSQEWATDTQYF. DNA of the CDR3: TGTGCCAGCAGCCAGGAATGGGCCACAGATACGCAGTATTTT.

Concerning this clonotype: One junction end disagrees with the germline gene, perhaps due to a read error. This chain links TRBV7-2 with TRBJ2-7, with TRBD2 identical over 9 bases. CDR3 length: 14 amino acids. The germline V gene has CDR1 SGHTA and CDR2 FQGNSA. The CDR3 region has the DNA TGTGCCAGCAGGTTAGCGGGAGCAACCTACGAGCAGTACTTC. This encodes CASRLAGATYEQYF. The full variable domain, with the rest looked up from reference TRBV7-2 and TRBJ2-7, is GAGVSQSPSNKVTEKGKDVELRCDPISGHTALYWYRQSLGQGLEFLIYFQGNSAPDKSGLPSDRFSAERTGGSVSTLTIQRTQQEDSAVYLCASRLAGATYEQYFGPGTRLTVT.

This clonotype was picked up a small number of times. In DNA form, the CDR3 reads TGCGCCAGCAGCACCAGGGCTTTCGCTGAAGCTTTCTTT. This codes for CASSTRAFAEAFF. The V and J genes are TRBV5-1 and TRBJ1-1; TRBD1 might be the D (5 bases). The CDR3 is 13 amino acids. Trimming stripped 4 bases from V and 6 bases from J, with 13 bases between. Germline loops: CDR1 SGHRS, CDR2 YFSETQ. Full variable domain (remainder filled in from reference TRBV5-1 and TRBJ1-1): KAGVTQTPRYLIKTRGQQVTLSCSPISGHRSVSWYQQTPGQGLQFLFEYFSETQRNKGNFPGRFSGRQFSNSRSEMNVSTLELGDSALYLCASSTRAFAEAFFGQGTRLTVV.

This clonotype was observed a handful of times. The chain is built from TRBV2 and TRBJ2-7, with 11 bases aligning to TRBD1. Germline V CDR1 and CDR2: SNHLY, FYNNEI. V shed 7 bases and J 5 bases; nucleotides not matched to a gene: 7. The CDR3 consists of 14 residues. For the CDR3, the DNA is TGTGCCAGCACCGGGACAGGGGGTTCCAACGAGCAGTACTTC. Encoded protein: CASTGTGGSNEQYF.

Ten or more counts support this clonotype. The chain joins TRBV5-6 to TRBJ2-5; possibly TRBD2 for D (6 bases). The V gene's germline CDR1 is SGHDT and CDR2 YYEEEE. Trimming took 0 bases from V and 4 from J, leaving 7 bases between them. The CDR3 sequence is 13 residues long. Written as DNA, the CDR3 is TGTGCCAGCAGCTTGGGGGGACTAGAGACCCAGTACTTC. Translated: CASSLGGLETQYF.

This clonotype was seen a few times. The V call is TRBV20-1, the J call TRBJ2-1; perhaps D is TRBD1 or TRBD2 (5 bases each). V gave up 6 bases and J gave up 0 bases, with 15 bases separating them. This CDR3 has 15 amino acids. Looked up from germline, CDR1 is DFQATT and CDR2 is SNEGSKA (reference sequence). The CDR3 nucleotides are TGCAGTGCGACCGGGACCCTTGGCTCCTACAATGAGCAGTTCTTC. Its translation: CSATGTLGSYNEQFF.

This clonotype was seen more than once but under ten times. This chain joins TRBV5-1 and TRBJ2-2; TRBD2 matches at 12 bases. There are 18 residues in the CDR3. J gave up 2 bases and V 2 bases, and 7 bases lay outside the gene matches. Looked up from germline, CDR1 is SGHRS and CDR2 is YFSETQ. The DNA of the CDR3 is TGCGCCAGCAGCTTAAGACTAGCGGGGGCCGATAACACCGGGGAGCTGTTTTTT. Its protein is CASSLRLAGADNTGELFF.

The chain couples TRBV28 to TRBJ1-1; TRBD1 aligns across 7 bases. V trimming: 5 bases; J trimming: 0 bases; junction bases outside the gene matches: 12. The germline gives CDR1 MDHEN, CDR2 SYDVKM. The CDR3 is 17 amino acids. The DNA for the CDR3 is TGTGCCAGCAGTCGAAGAGAAACCGGGACAGTGAACACTGAAGCTTTCTTT. This gives the protein CASSRRETGTVNTEAFF. Drawing the rest from reference TRBV28 and TRBJ1-1, the complete variable domain is DVKVTQSSRYLVKRTGEKVFLECVQDMDHENMFWYRQDPGLGLRLIYFSYDVKMKEKGDIPEGYSVSREKKERFSLILESASTNQTSMYLCASSRRETGTVNTEAFFGQGTRLTVV.

This chain connects TRBV5-4 to TRBJ2-1; 10 bases agree with TRBD2. This CDR3 has 19 residues. CDR1 SGHNT and CDR2 YYREEE come from the germline V gene (reference sequence). V gave up 0 bases and J gave up 8 bases; unmatched junction bases: 17. The CDR3 loop reads CASSLAPEREGPEEDEQFF. CDR3 in DNA: TGTGCCAGCAGCTTGGCCCCAGAGCGGGAGGGCCCGGAGGAGGATGAGCAGTTCTTC.

This clonotype has more than one count but fewer than ten. The genes are TRBV12-3 or TRBV12-4 and TRBJ2-7, with 9 bases matching TRBD2. Germline trimming cut 6 bases from V and 2 bases from J; bases unmatched to any gene: 8. The CDR3 length is 15 residues. The CDR3 DNA reads as TGTGCCAGCAGCCCACCGACTAGCGGCGCCTACGAGCAGTACTTC. This encodes CASSPPTSGAYEQYF.